One and the same sample provided the 20 T cell receptor beta chains below, sequenced in a study of response to subunit inactivated influenza vaccine. TCRdb used MiXCR to reprocess the RT-PCR reads, holding one entry per CDR3 protein. The data contain approximately 680,000 distinct CDR3 sequences, less than 20% of them singletons. Sequencing was performed on PBMCs from blood, taken roughly 12 days after vaccination. These TCRs come from a man aged 50-59 years who received an inactivated influenza vaccine.

This clonotype turned up a few times. This chain joins TRBV9 and TRBJ2-3; 8 bases map to TRBD2. CDR1 and CDR2 from the germline V gene are SGDLS and YYNGEE. CDR3 length: 14 amino acids. Unmatched junction bases numbered 6, after V lost 4 bases and J lost 5 bases. This chain's CDR3 is CASSPQRGKDTQYF. DNA of the CDR3: TGTGCCAGCAGCCCTCAGCGGGGGAAAGATACGCAGTATTTT. Variable domain in full (rest from reference TRBV9 and TRBJ2-3): DSGVTQTPKHLITATGQRVTLRCSPRSGDLSVYWYQQSLDQGLQFLIQYYNGEERAKGNILERFSAQQFPDLHSELNLSSLELGDSALYFCASSPQRGKDTQYFGPGTRLTVL.

There are a few counts of this clonotype. The CDR3 sequence: CASRTEAYEQYF. CDR3 nucleotides: TGTGCCAGCAGAACCGAGGCCTACGAGCAGTACTTC. The chain has TRBV6-5 and TRBJ2-7; D is unclear. CDR3 length equals 12 residues. V was shortened by 6 bases and J by 2 bases, with 8 bases between the two germline ends. Germline CDR1 and CDR2: MNHEY and SVGAGI.

In its sample, this clonotype was seen a few times. The V call is TRBV12-3 or TRBV12-4, the J call TRBJ2-3; possible D gene TRBD2, 5 bases. V lost 7 bases and J 6 bases, leaving 14 bases between the germline ends. This CDR3 spans 13 amino acids. The DNA of the CDR3 is TGTGCCAGCAACGAACTAGTTTCCGATACGCAGTATTTT. This gives the protein CASNELVSDTQYF.

This clonotype was seen more than once but under ten times. The rearrangement links TRBV20-1 to TRBJ1-5; the D is unclear. CDR3 length: 15 amino acids. Between the trimmed V and J ends, which lost 1 base and 0 bases, there was a span of 10 bases. Germline loops: CDR1 DFQATT, CDR2 SNEGSKA (reference sequence). Here the CDR3 DNA reads TGCAGTGCTAGAGTCGGCCAGTTTAGCAATCAGCCCCAGCATTTT. This gives the protein CSARVGQFSNQPQHF.

This rearrangement joins TRBV7-9 to TRBJ2-3; TRBD1 is a possible D gene (6 bases). V lost 0 bases, J lost 2 bases, and 12 bases lay in between. The V gene's germline CDR1 is SEHNR and CDR2 FQNEAQ (reference sequence). The CDR3 consists of 16 residues. CDR3 amino acids: CASSLAQGTSTDTQYF. CDR3 DNA sequence: TGTGCCAGCAGCTTAGCCCAGGGGACCTCCACAGATACGCAGTATTTT.

The J gene is TRBJ2-1, the V gene TRBV20-1, with TRBD2 as a possible D gene (5 bases). Germline assignment: CDR1 DFQATT and CDR2 SNEGSKA (reference sequence). The CDR3 is 10 amino acids. The V and J ends lost 7 bases and 10 bases respectively, with 11 bases between them. The CDR3 is CSVATTEQFF. As DNA, the CDR3 is TGCAGTGTCGCGACTACCGAGCAGTTCTTC.

This clonotype was detected many times. The V call is TRBV5-1, the J call TRBJ2-3; D remains unclear. V gave up 4 bases and J gave up 2 bases, with 14 bases separating them. Germline values: CDR1 SGHRS, CDR2 YFSETQ. The CDR3 runs to 15 residues. In nucleotides, the CDR3 is TGCGCCAGCAGCCCCGAGGCCCAACCCACAGATACGCAGTATTTT. The encoded protein is CASSPEAQPTDTQYF.

This clonotype came up a few times. V gene TRBV11-1 combines with J gene TRBJ2-1; 11 nucleotides line up with TRBD2. The CDR3 has 17 residues. The junction had 11 bases not matched to a gene; V was cut back by 0 bases and J by 10 bases. Germline V gene lookup returns CDR1 SGHAT and CDR2 FQDESV (reference sequence). The CDR3 protein is CASSLADLAGGFWEQFF. The DNA for the CDR3 is TGTGCCAGCAGCTTAGCCGATCTAGCGGGAGGATTCTGGGAGCAGTTCTTC. Variable domain in full (rest from reference TRBV11-1 and TRBJ2-1): EAEVAQSPRYKITEKSQAVAFWCDPISGHATLYWYRQILGQGPELLVQFQDESVVDDSQLPKDRFSAERLKGVDSTLKIQPAELGDSAMYLCASSLADLAGGFWEQFFGPGTRLTVL.

This chain connects TRBV6-1 to TRBJ1-1; maybe TRBD1 (6 bases). The CDR3 extends over 14 amino acids. The germline CDR1 and CDR2 sequences are MNHNS and SASEGT. Trimming stripped 6 bases from V and 1 base from J, with 12 bases between. The chain's CDR3 is CASSITGRNTEAFF. CDR3 nucleotide sequence: TGTGCCAGCAGCATCACAGGGCGGAACACTGAAGCTTTCTTT.

This clonotype was detected a few times. It may be a read error: a sequence one base away is much more abundant. The gene calls are TRBV2 and TRBJ2-5, with D maybe TRBD1 (5 bases). The CDR3 is 13 residues long. CDR1 and CDR2 from the germline V gene are SNHLY and FYNNEI. V dropped 2 bases and J dropped 5 bases, with 9 bases sitting between them. Written as DNA, the CDR3 is TGTGCCAGCAGTGAACAGGGTTTGGAGACCCAGTACTTC. Encoded protein: CASSEQGLETQYF.

The CDR3, as DNA: TGTGCCAGCAGCGTATCAGGGGACCTTAACTATGGCTACACCTTC. The encoded protein is CASSVSGDLNYGYTF. The chain employs TRBV9 and TRBJ1-2, with D perhaps TRBD1 (6 bases). Trimming removed 1 base at V and 1 base at J, with 11 bases between. The CDR3 spans 15 residues. CDR1 SGDLS and CDR2 YYNGEE come from the germline V gene.

V usage is TRBV25-1 and J usage is TRBJ2-3; D remains unclear. V was trimmed by 2 bases and J by 6 bases, leaving 9 bases between them. CDR1 is MGHDK and CDR2 is SYGVNS in the germline V gene. CDR3 size: 13 residues. CDR3 nucleotides: TGTGCCAGCAGTGAACCAAACCATGATACGCAGTATTTT. This encodes CASSEPNHDTQYF. The full variable domain, completed using reference TRBV25-1 and TRBJ2-3, is EADIYQTPRYLVIGTGKKITLECSQTMGHDKMYWYQQDPGMELHLIHYSYGVNSTEKGDLSSESTVSRIRTEHFPLTLESARPSHTSQYLCASSEPNHDTQYFGPGTRLTVL.

The chain couples TRBV2 to TRBJ1-3, with 8 positions matching TRBD1. V lost 2 bases to trimming and J lost 4 bases; unmatched junction nucleotides: 16. The CDR3 consists of 19 residues. Germline CDR1 and CDR2: SNHLY and FYNNEI. CDR3 DNA sequence: TGTGCCAGCAGTGAACCGAGCGGGACAGGTAGTCTCTGGGGAAACACCATATATTTT. Protein sequence: CASSEPSGTGSLWGNTIYF.

V usage is TRBV4-3 and J usage is TRBJ2-3; 13 nucleotides match TRBD2. Germline V lookup: CDR1 LGHNA, CDR2 YSLEER. This CDR3 spans 19 amino acids. V dropped 0 bases and J dropped 3; count of bases not matched to a gene: 9. CDR3 DNA sequence: TGCGCCAGCAGCCAAGATCCAACTAGCGGGGGGGCCGTAACAGATACGCAGTATTTT. This encodes CASSQDPTSGGAVTDTQYF.

The rearrangement uses TRBV12-3 or TRBV12-4 and TRBJ1-3; no clear D gene. CDR3 length: 16 amino acids. Deletions cut 1 base from V and 3 bases from J, with 13 bases between. The CDR3 loop reads CASSLGIPGYGNTIYF. The CDR3 bases are TGTGCCAGCAGTTTAGGGATCCCGGGGTATGGAAACACCATATATTTT.

This clonotype was seen repeatedly, ten times or more. The chain uses TRBV9 and TRBJ2-7; TRBD1 matches at 8 bases. Germline V lookup: CDR1 SGDLS, CDR2 YYNGEE. This CDR3 is 15 amino acids long. Trimming at V came to 0 bases and at J to 5 bases, leaving 7 bases not matched to a gene. The CDR3 DNA sequence: TGTGCCAGCAGCGTAGCTCCAGGGGGCTTCGACGAGCAGTACTTC. Translating gives CASSVAPGGFDEQYF.

This clonotype came up a few times. The chain links TRBV12-3 or TRBV12-4 to TRBJ2-1; 9 positions match TRBD2. CDR3 length: 15 amino acids. The ends lost 4 bases at V and 5 bases at J; junction bases unmatched: 6. CDR3 DNA sequence: TGTGCCAGCAGTTCCCCTAGCGGGGATAACAATGAGCAGTTCTTC. Translation gives CASSSPSGDNNEQFF.

The chain is built from TRBV5-1 and TRBJ2-7; TRBD1 agrees at 7 bases. The J segment lost 6 bases and the V segment lost 1 base, leaving 10 bases of the junction unmatched. The germline V gene has CDR1 SGHRS and CDR2 YFSETQ. This CDR3 is 15 amino acids long. CDR3 DNA: TGCGCCAGCAGCTTGACCGGGATAGGGGGCTCCGAGCAGTACTTC. Its translation is CASSLTGIGGSEQYF. Full variable domain (outside the CDR3, taken from reference TRBV5-1 and TRBJ2-7): KAGVTQTPRYLIKTRGQQVTLSCSPISGHRSVSWYQQTPGQGLQFLFEYFSETQRNKGNFPGRFSGRQFSNSRSEMNVSTLELGDSALYLCASSLTGIGGSEQYFGPGTRLTVT.

This clonotype was found a few times. This chain links TRBV5-1 with TRBJ2-1; TRBD2 matches 10 bases. Germline CDR1 reads SGHRS; CDR2 reads YFSETQ. The CDR3 consists of 16 residues. Trimming at V came to 0 bases and at J to 7 bases, leaving 7 bases not matched to a gene. The CDR3 region is CASSLGAGGKVNEQFF. The CDR3 region has the DNA TGCGCCAGCAGCTTGGGAGCGGGGGGGAAGGTAAATGAGCAGTTCTTC.

The chain uses TRBV7-6 and TRBJ2-3; 10 bases map to TRBD2. Germline trimming cut 5 bases from V and 6 bases from J; bases unmatched to any gene: 11. This CDR3 contains 16 residues. Germline V gene data show CDR1 as SGHVS and CDR2 as FNYEAQ. The CDR3: CASSPLGSGGTDTQYF. The CDR3, as DNA: TGTGCCAGCAGCCCCCTAGGTAGCGGGGGGACCGATACGCAGTATTTT.